A selection of T cell receptor beta chains follows, all from one sample in a study of blood T cell repertoires in COVID-19. The assay was immunoSEQ multiplex PCR, and TCRdb's table has in-frame clones only and misses some. Among 390,000 or so clones listed, roughly 86% were seen once. Sequenced sample: peripheral blood. Receptors originate from a woman younger than 45 with COVID-19, enrolled during active disease. CDR3s include the opening cysteine and the closing phenylalanine or tryptophan. The order of the fields is clone size, J gene, V gene, D gene, CDR3 DNA, CDR3 protein. D genes are given only for firm matches. Some rows mark clone size as missing; the rest say once, few, many or name a class of expanded clone.

.,TRBJ2-2,TRBV19,.,TGTGCCAGTAGTATAAAACTATCGAACACCGGGGAGCTGTTTTTT,CASSIKLSNTGELFF
.,TRBJ2-2,TRBV5-6,TRBD2,TGTGCCAGCAGCTTAAGACTAGCGGCCAACACCGGGGAGCTGTTTTTT,CASSLRLAANTGELFF
.,TRBJ2-4,TRBV23-1,.,TGCGCCCCGAAGGACACAATACTTGGCAAAAACATTCAGTACTTC,CAPKDTILGKNIQYF
.,TRBJ2-7,TRBV27,TRBD2,TGTGCCAGCAGTACAGCGGGAGGCTACGAGCAGTACTTC,CASSTAGGYEQYF
.,TRBJ2-2,TRBV6-5,.,TGTGCCAGCAGTTACTCATCAGGTACCACCGGGGAGCTGTTTTTT,CASSYSSGTTGELFF
few,TRBJ2-4,TRBV11-2,TRBD2,TGTGCCAGCAGCTTCGGACTAGCGGGAGGGGGAAACATTCAGTACTTC,CASSFGLAGGGNIQYF
.,TRBJ2-5,TRBV5-5,TRBD2,TGTGCCAGCAGCCCCGGACTAGCGGGAGGCCAAGAGACCCAGTACTTC,CASSPGLAGGQETQYF
.,TRBJ2-2,TRBV9,.,TGTGCCAGCAGTGAAATACAGAGCACCGGGGAGCTGTTTTTT,CASSEIQSTGELFF
.,TRBJ2-7,TRBV27,.,TGTGCCAGCAGTGCCCGGGACATTTCCTACGAGCAGTACTTC,CASSARDISYEQYF
.,TRBJ1-1,TRBV9,.,TGTGCCAGCAGCAACCAGGGGAGGGGGGACACTGAAGCTTTCTTT,CASSNQGRGDTEAFF
.,TRBJ2-7,TRBV15,.,TGTGCCACCAGCAGAGATCGCCTAGAGGTTAACGAGCAGTACTTC,CATSRDRLEVNEQYF
.,TRBJ1-3,TRBV3-1/TRBV3-2,.,TGTGCCAGCAGCCAAGCTTCCGGGGCTGGAAACACCATATATTTT,CASSQASGAGNTIYF
.,TRBJ2-2,TRBV5-5,.,TGTGCCAGCAGCCCCCTTGTTTCCGCCGGGGAGCTGTTTTTT,CASSPLVSAGELFF
.,TRBJ1-2,TRBV2,.,TGTGCCAGCAGTGAGATCGGGTCGAGGCTCGGTGGCTACACCTTC,CASSEIGSRLGGYTF
.,TRBJ1-1,TRBV27,.,TGTGCCAGCAGTTTAAAGACTTTCAACACTGAAGCTTTCTTT,CASSLKTFNTEAFF
.,TRBJ1-2,TRBV2,.,TGTGCCAGCAGTGAATCCTTATTGTATGGCTACACCTTC,CASSESLLYGYTF
.,TRBJ2-3,TRBV5-8,TRBD2,TGTGCCAGCAGCTTGGGAGCGGGGGAGGTCACAGATACGCAGTATTTT,CASSLGAGEVTDTQYF
.,TRBJ2-1,TRBV7-9,.,TGTGCCAGCAGCTTAGCGCGAAGCGGAAACTACAATGAGCAGTTCTTC,CASSLARSGNYNEQFF
few,TRBJ2-5,TRBV27,.,TGTGCCAGCAGTTTAACAGGGCCGGAGACCCAGTACTTC,CASSLTGPETQYF
.,TRBJ2-3,TRBV19,.,TGTGCCAGTAGTCCCGACTTGGATTTGGATACGCAGTATTTT,CASSPDLDLDTQYF
.,TRBJ1-4,TRBV7-9,.,TGTGCCAGCAGCTATAGGGGTTCTAATGAAAAACTGTTTTTT,CASSYRGSNEKLFF
few,TRBJ2-5,TRBV10-2,TRBD2,TGCGCCAGCAGTGTTAGACTAGCGGGAAGGGGGGTGACCCAGTACTTC,CASSVRLAGRGVTQYF
.,TRBJ2-1,TRBV28,TRBD2,TGTGCCAGCAGCCCTAGCGGAGCAAACAATGAGCAGTTCTTC,CASSPSGANNEQFF
.,TRBJ2-7,TRBV7-3,TRBD2,TGTGCCAGCAGTGCTAGCGGGAGTCGGGAGCAGTACTTC,CASSASGSREQYF
few,TRBJ1-5,TRBV10-2,.,TGCGCCAGCAGTGCTACCGCGGGTAGCAATCAGCCCCAGCATTTT,CASSATAGSNQPQHF
.,TRBJ1-3,TRBV7-2,.,TGTGCCAGCAGCGCATACGGGGGACGGTCGGGAAACACCATATATTTT,CASSAYGGRSGNTIYF
once,TRBJ2-3,TRBV4-2,.,TGTGCCAGCAGCCAAGATCTGGGGGGAGATACGCAGTATTTT,CASSQDLGGDTQYF
.,TRBJ2-7,TRBV2,.,TGTGCCAGCAGTGCAGGGTCTCTCTACGAGCAGTACTTC,CASSAGSLYEQYF
.,TRBJ2-3,TRBV27,.,TGTGCCAGGTCCGTGGGCAGAGGCACAGATACGCAGTATTTT,CARSVGRGTDTQYF
.,TRBJ2-1,TRBV5-1,.,TGCGCCAGCAGCTTGTCGGCGGGGTCTGCCAATGAGCAGTTCTTC,CASSLSAGSANEQFF
.,TRBJ2-1,TRBV4-1,TRBD2,TGCGCCAGCAGCCAAGTGCTAGCGGGAGATAGTGAGCAGTTCTTC,CASSQVLAGDSEQFF
.,TRBJ2-3,TRBV10-3,.,TGTGCCATTGGGGGGACCGGGAGTTTTACAGATACGCAGTATTTT,CAIGGTGSFTDTQYF
.,TRBJ1-1,TRBV6-5,.,TGTGCCAGCAGTCCTCCCTCAAAGGGGGACACTGAAGCTTTCTTT,CASSPPSKGDTEAFF
.,TRBJ1-2,TRBV28,TRBD1,TGTGCCAGCAGTGAGCCCGGGACAGGCCTTGGGTGGGGCTACACCTTC,CASSEPGTGLGWGYTF
.,TRBJ1-4,TRBV6-2/TRBV6-3,.,TGTGCCAGCACCCCCGCGGGCAGCCCTAATGAAAAACTGTTTTTT,CASTPAGSPNEKLFF
.,TRBJ2-7,TRBV18,TRBD2,TGTGCCAGCTCACCGAGGGAGGGGCACGAGCAGTACTTC,CASSPREGHEQYF
few,TRBJ2-5,TRBV11-2,.,TGTGCCAGCAGCAAAGGCGGTGGGGGCCACCAAGAGACCCAGTACTTC,CASSKGGGGHQETQYF
.,TRBJ2-3,TRBV7-2,.,TGTGCCAGCAGCTTAGATCTGGGGGCTACCACAGATACGCAGTATTTT,CASSLDLGATTDTQYF
.,TRBJ2-7,TRBV2,.,TGTGCCAGTTCTGCCAGGGCGACGTACGAGCAGTACTTC,CASSARATYEQYF
.,TRBJ2-3,TRBV14,.,TGTGCCAGCAGCCCGACTCGCACAGATACGCAGTATTTT,CASSPTRTDTQYF
.,TRBJ2-1,TRBV19,TRBD2,TGTGCCAGTAGTATCGGGACTAGCGGGAGGGCCACGGAGTTCTTC,CASSIGTSGRATEFF
once,TRBJ1-1,TRBV5-5,.,TGTGCCAGCAGCCTCCTAGTGAACACTGAAGCTTTCTTT,CASSLLVNTEAFF
.,TRBJ2-7,TRBV6-5,TRBD2,TGTGCCAGCAGCCAAGGGACTAGCGGGAGGAACGAGCAGTACTTC,CASSQGTSGRNEQYF
.,TRBJ1-2,TRBV19,.,TGTGCCAGTAGTCACACAGGATCGAGAGGCTACACCTTC,CASSHTGSRGYTF
once,TRBJ1-1,TRBV28,.,TGTGCCAGCAGTTTGGCAGGCGAAGCTTTCTTT,CASSLAGEAFF